One sample yielded the 25 T cell receptor beta chains listed below, sequenced in a study of T cell responses to AZD1222 COVID-19 vaccine. Libraries were prepared by immunoSEQ multiplex PCR; TCRdb keeps only in-frame clonotypes and omits some of them. The repertoire consists of under 150,000 clones, with approximately 90% occurring once and the leading ten covering under 9%. This specimen consisted of peripheral blood, obtained on day 0 of AZD1222 vaccination. The receptors were gathered from an adult in good health.

The DNA of the CDR3 is TGTGCCAGCAGCCAAGTAGGCTACCGCACAGATACGCAGTATTTT. This gives the protein CASSQVGYRTDTQYF. The chain is built from TRBV3-1 (or the pseudogene TRBV3-2) and TRBJ2-3; D remains ambiguous. The germline gives CDR1 LGHDT, CDR2 YNNKEL (reference sequence). Between the trimmed V and J ends, which lost 1 base and 1 base, there was a span of 9 bases. The CDR3 contains 15 residues.

This clone was counted a few times. V gene TRBV2 combines with J gene TRBJ2-3, with 9 bases lining up with TRBD2. Germline V gene lookup returns CDR1 SNHLY and CDR2 FYNNEI. There are 16 residues in the CDR3. V shed 1 base and J 4 bases; nucleotides not matched to a gene: 6. CDR3: CASSEGSGRSADTQYF. CDR3 nucleotide sequence: TGTGCCAGCAGTGAAGGGAGCGGGAGGAGCGCAGATACGCAGTATTTT.

The chain links TRBV27 to TRBJ2-7; TRBD2 agrees at 16 bases. The CDR3 is made up of 18 amino acids. CDR1 is MNHEY and CDR2 is SMNVEV in the germline V gene (reference sequence). Unmatched junction bases numbered 8, after V lost 6 bases and J lost 0 bases. The CDR3 DNA reads as TGTGCCAGCAGCTTCGCGGGACTAGCGGGAGGGCCCTCCTACGAGCAGTACTTC. This codes for CASSFAGLAGGPSYEQYF.

The genes are TRBV7-3 and TRBJ2-3; D is unclear. CDR3 length: 13 residues. Germline V gene lookup returns CDR1 SGHTA and CDR2 FQGTGA. The V end lost 3 bases, the J end lost 4 bases, and 8 bases lay between the germline ends. The CDR3 coding sequence is TGTGCCAGCAGCTTGGCTGAACCAGATACGCAGTATTTT. The encoded protein is CASSLAEPDTQYF.

The chain carries TRBV13 and TRBJ1-1, with 8 bases identical to TRBD1. The germline V gene encodes CDR1 PRHDT and CDR2 FYEKMQ (reference sequence). The length of the CDR3 is 16 residues. Unmatched junction bases numbered 9, after V lost 5 bases and J lost 1 base. The CDR3 DNA follows: TGTGCCAGCAGCCCGCGGCAGGGGGCTTGGAACACTGAAGCTTTCTTT. This gives the protein CASSPRQGAWNTEAFF.

The gene calls are TRBV19 and TRBJ1-2; no reliable D call. Germline V gene data show CDR1 as LNHDA and CDR2 as SQIVND (reference sequence). The CDR3 extends over 13 amino acids. V lost 5 bases and J lost 8, with 15 bases in between. The DNA of the CDR3 is TGTGCCAGTAGTGCAGCTGCTGGTGTAGGCTACACCTTC. Its translation is CASSAAAGVGYTF.

The CDR3 region is CASTITGYGYTF. CDR3 nucleotides: TGTGCCAGCACTATAACAGGCTATGGCTACACCTTC. The chain joins TRBV28 to TRBJ1-2; D may be TRBD1 (5 bases). Germline V CDR1 and CDR2: MDHEN, SYDVKM. This CDR3 has 12 residues. V was shortened by 7 bases and J by 4 bases, with 10 bases between the two germline ends.

V and J are TRBV24-1 and TRBJ2-1; 9 bases align to TRBD1. The CDR3 runs to 17 residues. CDR1 and CDR2 from the germline V gene are KGHDR and SFDVKD. V trimming: 4 bases; J trimming: 4 bases; junction bases outside the gene matches: 10. CDR3 DNA: TGTGCCACCAGTGACGCTCCCGGGACAGGGTCTTACAATGAGCAGTTCTTC. This encodes CATSDAPGTGSYNEQFF.

This clone came up once. This rearrangement joins TRBV5-8 to TRBJ1-2; 10 bases align to TRBD1. The ends lost 2 bases at V and 2 bases at J; junction bases unmatched: 6. This CDR3 is built from 16 residues. Germline CDR1 and CDR2: SGHTS and YDEGEE. CDR3 nucleotides: TGTGCCAGCAGCTTCAATGGGGGACAGGGGAACTATGGCTACACCTTC. Translated: CASSFNGGQGNYGYTF.

The chain has TRBV12-3 or TRBV12-4 and TRBJ1-5; D remains unclear. This CDR3 region has 12 residues. V was clipped by 3 bases and J by 4 bases, with 4 bases between them. DNA for the CDR3: TGTGCCAGCAGTTTGGATAATCAGCCCCAGCATTTT. The encoded protein is CASSLDNQPQHF.

This clone came up once. The chain recombines TRBV5-4 with TRBJ2-3, with D perhaps TRBD2 (6 bases). The CDR3 has 15 amino acids. Germline CDR1 reads SGHNT; CDR2 reads YYREEE (reference sequence). V lost 0 bases and J lost 6, with 14 bases in between. CDR3 nucleotides: TGTGCCAGCAGCTTGGGCGGGGCCATTACGGATACGCAGTATTTT. It translates to CASSLGGAITDTQYF.

The V call is TRBV4-2, the J call TRBJ1-1; 10 positions agree with TRBD1. Germline loops: CDR1 LGHNA, CDR2 YNFKEQ. Trimming took 1 base from V and 4 from J; bases not matched to a gene: 9. CDR3 length equals 17 residues. CDR3 sequence: CASSQVRQGAVVTEAFF. The CDR3 nucleotides are TGTGCCAGCAGCCAAGTAAGACAGGGGGCTGTAGTCACTGAAGCTTTCTTT.

This rearrangement joins TRBV7-2 to TRBJ2-1; D is unresolved. The CDR3 contains 13 residues. The V gene's germline CDR1 is SGHTA and CDR2 FQGNSA. V dropped 0 bases and J dropped 7 bases, with 7 bases sitting between them. The CDR3 protein is CASSLALPNEQFF. CDR3 nucleotide sequence: TGTGCCAGCAGCTTAGCGCTCCCAAATGAGCAGTTCTTC.

This clone was seen a single time. The chain uses TRBV3-1 (or the pseudogene TRBV3-2) and TRBJ1-6, with 7 bases fitting TRBD1. The CDR3 covers 15 residues. J was trimmed by 8 bases and V by 2 bases; bases with no gene match: 6. Germline V lookup: CDR1 LGHDT, CDR2 YNNKEL (reference sequence). The CDR3 loop reads CASSQLSTGDSPLHF. The DNA of the CDR3 is TGTGCCAGCAGCCAACTTTCCACAGGGGATTCACCCCTCCACTTT.

V is TRBV5-1 and J is TRBJ2-1; 11 nucleotides line up with TRBD2. V shed 2 bases, J shed 9 bases, and the junction held 16 bases outside the gene matches. Germline-derived CDR1 and CDR2 are SGHRS and YFSETQ. The CDR3 has 18 amino acids. In DNA, the CDR3 is TGCGCCAGCAGCTTAGGGGGACTAGCGGACTGGGCCGGACCTGAGCAGTTCTTC. It specifies CASSLGGLADWAGPEQFF. The variable domain in full, with the rest retrieved from reference TRBV5-1 and TRBJ2-1, is KAGVTQTPRYLIKTRGQQVTLSCSPISGHRSVSWYQQTPGQGLQFLFEYFSETQRNKGNFPGRFSGRQFSNSRSEMNVSTLELGDSALYLCASSLGGLADWAGPEQFFGPGTRLTVL.

V usage is TRBV29-1 and J usage is TRBJ2-2, with TRBD1 matching over 8 bases. CDR1 SQVTM and CDR2 ANQGSEA come from the germline V gene. Unmatched junction bases numbered 12, after V lost 0 bases and J lost 9 bases. CDR3 size: 16 residues. CDR3 residues: CSVEDWDRPRTRELFF. The CDR3 bases are TGCAGCGTTGAAGATTGGGACAGGCCTAGAACCAGGGAGCTGTTTTTT.

The CDR3 spells CASSRPGNTIYF. The CDR3 region has the DNA TGTGCCAGCAGCAGGCCCGGAAACACCATATATTTT. The chain carries TRBV21-1 and TRBJ1-3; TRBD1, the D gene given by the table, was not confirmed from the DNA. TRBV21-1 is termed a pseudogene. There are 12 residues in the CDR3.

V gene TRBV15 combines with J gene TRBJ2-3; D ambiguous. Trimming left V 1 base short and J 6 bases short, with 11 bases between. The CDR3 is 14 residues long. Germline values: CDR1 LNHNV, CDR2 YYDKDF (reference sequence). The CDR3 region is CATSRVPPRDTQYF. The CDR3 bases are TGTGCCACCAGCAGAGTACCCCCTCGGGATACGCAGTATTTT.

The V and J genes are TRBV27 and TRBJ2-1, with D perhaps TRBD1 or TRBD2 (6 bases each). CDR3 length equals 20 residues. V gave up 6 bases and J gave up 4 bases, with 31 bases separating them. Germline-derived CDR1 and CDR2 are MNHEY and SMNVEV (reference sequence). The CDR3 region has the DNA TGTGCCAGCAGCCACGAACTCCCAATCGGCTTGGGGGGCAAGTACAATGAGCAGTTCTTC. Translating gives CASSHELPIGLGGKYNEQFF.

The chain links TRBV2 to TRBJ2-7, with D tentatively TRBD2 (6 bases). The CDR3 is 12 amino acids. Trimming left V 6 bases short and J 4 bases short, with 10 bases between. In germline, CDR1 is SNHLY, CDR2 FYNNEI. The CDR3 loop is CASSSGVYEQYF. In nucleotides, the CDR3 is TGTGCCAGCAGCTCGGGAGTATACGAGCAGTACTTC.

The DNA for the CDR3 is TGCGCCAGCAGCTTGCTACAGGGGCGCGGCGGGGAGCTGTTTTTT. It yields the protein CASSLLQGRGGELFF. This rearrangement joins TRBV5-1 to TRBJ2-2; 7 nucleotides align to TRBD1. With 1 base clipped from V and 7 bases from J, the junction kept 7 bases outside the gene matches. Germline V gene sequence: CDR1 SGHRS, CDR2 YFSETQ. The CDR3 contains 15 residues.

The chain has TRBV2 and TRBJ1-2; D gene unclear. V was cut by 6 bases and J by 8 bases, with 19 bases left in between. CDR3 length: 14 residues. Looked up from germline, CDR1 is SNHLY and CDR2 is FYNNEI. The CDR3 spells CASSSKLAYGGYTF. The CDR3 coding sequence is TGTGCCAGCAGCTCTAAGTTGGCTTATGGGGGCTACACCTTC.

V usage is TRBV24-1 and J usage is TRBJ2-1; tentative D call: TRBD2 (5 bases). V lost 6 bases and J 0 bases, leaving 26 bases between the germline ends. CDR1 is KGHDR, CDR2 SFDVKD, per germline. The CDR3 contains 20 residues. The CDR3 reads CATSTAETSGGLNSYNEQFF. The CDR3 coding sequence is TGTGCCACCAGTACTGCCGAAACCTCTGGAGGCCTTAACTCCTACAATGAGCAGTTCTTC.

This chain uses TRBV25-1 with TRBJ2-1; D perhaps matches TRBD1 (5 bases). Germline V gene sequence: CDR1 MGHDK, CDR2 SYGVNS. V lost 1 base, J lost 12 bases, and 19 bases lay in between. The CDR3 has 15 amino acids. The CDR3 sequence: CASSELGQSFWGQFF. In DNA, the CDR3 is TGTGCCAGCAGTGAATTGGGGCAGAGCTTCTGGGGGCAGTTCTTC.

CDR3 loop: CASSLWDSGSTHEQYF. Here the CDR3 DNA reads TGTGCCAGCAGTTTATGGGATAGCGGGAGTACCCACGAGCAGTACTTC. The V call is TRBV27, the J call TRBJ2-7, with 9 nucleotides matching TRBD2. This CDR3 region has 16 residues. V lost 1 base and J lost 5; bases outside the gene matches: 9. Germline lookup yields CDR1 MNHEY and CDR2 SMNVEV (reference sequence).